This TCR beta chain appears in the sequencing data of a study of early T cells in non-severe SARS-CoV-2 infection. Study context: Chains were unpaired, as sequencing was done on bulk RNA from unsorted whole blood. Notes on the study in general: Matching against VDJdb likely underestimated virus-specific expansions, favoring anti-spike CD8.

Individual cDNA molecules carried attached unique molecular identifiers. TCRdb fed the 5' RACE reads into MiXCR, producing one record per CDR3 protein. This sample has 50,000 to 75,000 distinct CDR3 sequences, with less than 9.5% found just once. This clonotype was recorded at least ten times. Its antigen is currently unknown. Germline V gene sequence: CDR1 SNHLY, CDR2 FYNNEI. This CDR3 has 16 residues. Losses at the gene ends were 3 bases for V and 4 bases for J; bases not matched to a gene: 7. The sequences come from whole blood, collected at baseline. The sequence derives from an adult who was a healthcare worker with PCR-confirmed SARS-CoV-2 infection or an uninfected control (not recorded which). The chain recombines TRBV2 with TRBJ2-1, with 9 bases fitting TRBD2. The CDR3 region is CASSDEASGNYNEQFF. The CDR3 DNA sequence: TGTGCCAGCAGTGATGAGGCTAGCGGGAATTACAATGAGCAGTTCTTC.